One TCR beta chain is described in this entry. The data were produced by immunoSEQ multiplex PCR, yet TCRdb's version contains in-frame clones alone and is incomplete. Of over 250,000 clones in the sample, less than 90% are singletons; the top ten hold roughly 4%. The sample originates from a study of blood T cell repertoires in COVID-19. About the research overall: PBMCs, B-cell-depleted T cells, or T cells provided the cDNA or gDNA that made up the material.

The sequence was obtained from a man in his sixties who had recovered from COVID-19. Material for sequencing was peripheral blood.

CDR3 residues: CASSPLAGALTGELFF. The CDR3 DNA reads TGTGCCAGTAGTCCTCTCGCGGGGGCCTTAACCGGGGAGCTGTTTTTT. This chain links TRBV19 with TRBJ2-2, with D perhaps matching TRBD2 (7 bases). The CDR3 totals 16 residues. The germline V gene has CDR1 LNHDA and CDR2 SQIVND (reference sequence). V was shortened by 5 bases and J by 5 bases, with 18 bases between the two germline ends.